These 16 T cell receptor beta chains share one sample of origin, sequenced in a study of identical twins. TCRdb redid the calling of the 5' RACE reads with MiXCR, one entry per CDR3 protein. The profile shows around 1.7 million distinct CDR3 sequences, more than 30% of them singletons. Sequenced input: cord blood. These receptors originate from a newborn girl in good health.

The chain carries TRBV28 and TRBJ2-7; 9 bases are shared with TRBD1. V lost 6 bases, J lost 2 bases, and 8 bases stayed unmatched. CDR3 length equals 15 residues. Germline V gives CDR1 MDHEN, CDR2 SYDVKM. CDR3 sequence (DNA): TGTGCCAGCAGCTCTTCACAGGGGGCGGCCTACGAGCAGTACTTC. This codes for CASSSSQGAAYEQYF. Drawing the rest from reference TRBV28 and TRBJ2-7, the complete variable domain is DVKVTQSSRYLVKRTGEKVFLECVQDMDHENMFWYRQDPGLGLRLIYFSYDVKMKEKGDIPEGYSVSREKKERFSLILESASTNQTSMYLCASSSSQGAAYEQYFGPGTRLTVT.

This clonotype has only a few counts. The chain joins TRBV12-5 to TRBJ2-1; 8 nucleotides agree with TRBD2. From germline, CDR1 is LGHNT and CDR2 FRNRAP. The CDR3 spans 16 residues. Germline trimming cut 0 bases from V and 6 bases from J; bases unmatched to any gene: 7. The CDR3 coding sequence is TGTGCTAGTGGTTTGGTACGCGGGGGGTTTTTCAATGAGCAGTTCTTC. Encoded protein: CASGLVRGGFFNEQFF.

This clonotype has at least ten counts. V and J are TRBV28 and TRBJ2-5; no firm D call. With 4 bases removed from V and 13 bases from J, the gap between germline ends came to 13 bases. The germline V gene encodes CDR1 MDHEN and CDR2 SYDVKM. The CDR3 runs 11 residues. The CDR3 DNA follows: TGTGCCAGCAGTTCAGCTAGGAAGTCGTACTTC. Translating gives CASSSARKSYF.

This sequence joins TRBV12-3 or TRBV12-4 and TRBJ1-4, with 7 nucleotides matching TRBD1. The CDR3 is 14 amino acids. J was trimmed by 3 bases and V by 6 bases; bases with no gene match: 4. CDR3 DNA: TGTGCCAGCAGAACAGGGACAGCTAATGAAAAACTGTTTTTT. Its protein is CASRTGTANEKLFF.

The table lists this clonotype with a few counts. This chain uses TRBV6-1 with TRBJ2-7; 10 bases agree with TRBD2. Per germline, CDR1 MNHNS and CDR2 SASEGT. This CDR3 has 16 residues. Trimming removed 6 bases from V and 3 bases from J; junction bases left unmatched: 11. CDR3: CASRGAGGPRIYEQYF. The DNA of the CDR3 is TGTGCCAGCAGGGGAGCGGGAGGGCCCCGAATCTACGAGCAGTACTTC.

The rearrangement joins TRBV28 to TRBJ2-7; the D gene could be TRBD1 or TRBD2 (5 bases each). Germline V gene sequence: CDR1 MDHEN, CDR2 SYDVKM. V lost 2 bases, J lost 7 bases, and 21 bases lay in between. The CDR3 is 16 residues long. The CDR3 bases are TGTGCCAGCAGTTTACCCGGGGCTAGCCCGAGCAATGAGCAGTACTTC. As protein: CASSLPGASPSNEQYF.

Concerning this clonotype itself: One junction end does not reproduce the germline sequence, and a read error may be involved. The J gene is TRBJ1-2, the V gene TRBV9, with D maybe TRBD1 (6 bases). The CDR3 sequence is 16 residues long. CDR1 and CDR2 from the germline V gene are SGDLS and YYNGEE. CDR3 coding DNA: TGTGCCAGCAGCCCCGGAAACCTAGGGGGACACTATGGCTGCACCTTC. Amino acid sequence: CASSPGNLGGHYGCTF.

The chain uses TRBV13 and TRBJ2-1, with D hard to call. V shed 2 bases and J shed 7 bases, with 9 bases lying between them. The CDR3 loop spans 13 amino acids. Germline V CDR1 and CDR2: PRHDT, FYEKMQ (reference sequence). The CDR3 bases are TGTGCCAGCAGCTTAATCCTTTTAAATGAGCAGTTCTTC. It translates to CASSLILLNEQFF. Variable domain in full (rest from reference TRBV13 and TRBJ2-1): AAGVIQSPRHLIKEKRETATLKCYPIPRHDTVYWYQQGPGQDPQFLISFYEKMQSDKGSIPDRFSAQQFSDYHSELNMSSLELGDSALYFCASSLILLNEQFFGPGTRLTVL.

The chain carries TRBV20-1 and TRBJ2-7; the D gene is possibly TRBD2 (7 bases). Trimming shortened V by 3 bases and J by 6 bases, and 21 bases separated the two germline ends. Germline V gene lookup returns CDR1 DFQATT and CDR2 SNEGSKA (reference sequence). The CDR3 contains 15 residues. Written as DNA, the CDR3 is TGCAGTGCTAGCCCCCCTATAGGGGGGGGCCGCGAGCAGTACTTC. As protein: CSASPPIGGGREQYF.

The chain has TRBV6-2 or TRBV6-3 and TRBJ2-1; 7 bases match TRBD2. V trimming: 0 bases; J trimming: 7 bases; junction bases outside the gene matches: 9. CDR3 length: 16 amino acids. Germline V gives CDR1 MNHEY, CDR2 SVGEGT. CDR3 sequence reads: CASSYSSGLVANEQFF. The CDR3 DNA sequence: TGTGCCAGCAGTTACTCGAGCGGACTAGTGGCAAATGAGCAGTTCTTC.

The chain is built from TRBV25-1 and TRBJ2-3, with a tentative D call TRBD2 (6 bases). There are 15 residues in the CDR3. Germline lookup yields CDR1 MGHDK and CDR2 SYGVNS. V was trimmed by 4 bases and J by 0 bases, leaving 11 bases between them. This chain's CDR3 is CASSGPGTSTDTQYF. In DNA form, the CDR3 reads TGTGCCAGCAGTGGTCCCGGGACTAGCACAGATACGCAGTATTTT.

The sample holds many counts of this clonotype. The genes are TRBV7-2 and TRBJ2-3, with D perhaps matching TRBD2 (5 bases). Trimming left V 0 bases short and J 4 bases short, with 11 bases between. The germline gives CDR1 SGHTA, CDR2 FQGNSA. This CDR3 is built from 15 residues. This chain's CDR3 is CASSLARLAADTQYF. The CDR3 coding sequence is TGTGCCAGCAGCTTAGCCCGGCTAGCCGCAGATACGCAGTATTTT.

The chain couples TRBV20-1 to TRBJ2-1, with 8 bases that match TRBD2. Germline lookup yields CDR1 DFQATT and CDR2 SNEGSKA (reference sequence). CDR3 length: 10 amino acids. The junction had 1 base not matched to a gene; V was cut back by 5 bases and J by 10 bases. This chain's CDR3 is CSACGGEQFF. The DNA of the CDR3 is TGCAGTGCTTGCGGGGGGGAGCAGTTCTTC.

The chain has TRBV19 and TRBJ2-1; a weak D match, TRBD1 (6 bases). Trimming took off 4 bases at V and 6 bases at J, with 16 bases between the two ends. The germline gives CDR1 LNHDA, CDR2 SQIVND (reference sequence). CDR3 length equals 15 residues. This CDR3 reads CASSSIPWGRNEQFF. The CDR3 DNA is TGTGCCAGTAGTAGTATTCCTTGGGGGCGCAATGAGCAGTTCTTC.

This sequence joins TRBV20-1 and TRBJ2-3; 9 positions match TRBD2. There are 17 residues in the CDR3. V lost 1 base and J lost 1; bases outside the gene matches: 9. Germline assignment: CDR1 DFQATT and CDR2 SNEGSKA (reference sequence). The CDR3 sequence is CSARGLGLAGCTDTQYF. The CDR3 coding sequence is TGCAGTGCTAGAGGACTGGGTCTAGCGGGATGCACAGATACGCAGTATTTT.

Only a few counts were recorded for this clonotype. V and J are TRBV2 and TRBJ1-4; TRBD1 agrees at 11 bases. V was pared by 5 bases and J by 8 bases, with 10 bases of the junction left unmatched. There are 16 residues in the CDR3. Germline V gene lookup returns CDR1 SNHLY and CDR2 FYNNEI. The DNA for the CDR3 is TGTGCCAGCAGTACTCATCCGGACAGGGGGCGAGAAAAACTGTTTTTT. Encoded protein: CASSTHPDRGREKLFF.